This note documents a single T cell receptor beta chain sequence. Its antigen remains unknown. The data were obtained in a study of cytotoxic CD8 clonotypes in ibrutinib-treated CLL. Whole-study context: Response samples followed a median around 11 months of treatment, range 6 to 36.

Sequencing was designed to attain a depth spanning 1 in 200,000 to 1 in 1 million T cells. Libraries were prepared by immunoSEQ multiplex PCR; TCRdb keeps only in-frame clonotypes and omits some of them. The data show over 30,000 clones, around 67% seen once. Trimming cost V 5 bases and J 5 bases; bases outside gene matches: 5. Germline V lookup: CDR1 SGHTA, CDR2 FQGNSA. The CDR3 loop spans 13 amino acids. Notes on the study in general: Public clonotypes proved infrequent, and on treatment they shrank or remained steady.

This specimen consisted of PBMCs, obtained at disease progression, from a patient treated with ibrutinib. The chain employs TRBV7-2 and TRBJ2-7; 8 bases are shared with TRBD1. The sequence came from a human donor with chronic lymphocytic leukemia. CDR3 residues: CASSLRTGNEQYF. CDR3 in DNA: TGTGCCAGCAGCCTCCGGACAGGGAACGAGCAGTACTTC.